This record covers a single TCR beta chain. In the original processing: Estimates of nucleated cell counts were drawn from the amplification of reference gene primers. TCRdb's table, derived via immunoSEQ multiplex PCR, lists solely in-frame clones and lacks some. From that table come the V and J calls and clone size; the DNA was used to work out D and trimming. The sample has about 150,000 clones, 70% to 90% seen once. This sample was taken from a study of blood T cell repertoires in COVID-19. On the study more broadly: Whether acute or convalescent, the COVID-19 samples came from the United States, Italy and Spain. The cDNA or gDNA used as material had been derived from T cells, B-cell-depleted T cells, or PBMCs.

The V and J ends lost 2 bases and 0 bases, in that order; junction bases with no gene match: 0. The V gene's germline CDR1 is GTSNPN and CDR2 SVGIG (reference sequence). The CDR3 runs 15 residues. The sample was PBMCs or T cells enriched from blood (not recorded which). The chain has TRBV30 and TRBJ1-6, with 8 bases matching TRBD1. The clonotype originates from a man aged 50 or older who had recovered from COVID-19. CDR3 nucleotide sequence: TGTGCCTGGAGTACAGGGGGCTCCTATAATTCACCCCTCCACTTT. Translating gives CAWSTGGSYNSPLHF.